These T cell receptor beta chains were read from a single sample in a study of blood T cell repertoires in COVID-19. Sequencing was performed with immunoSEQ multiplex PCR; in TCRdb, only in-frame clones are kept and a portion is missing. This sample has approximately 98,000 clones, with about 90% found just once. Sample: peripheral blood. The receptors come from a human donor in a cohort sampled during active COVID-19. CDR3s include the opening cysteine and the closing phenylalanine or tryptophan. The D gene is left open where the match is weak. A clone size is listed for some rows: how often the clone was seen (once, few, many), or a class if it is expanded.

>TRBJ2-7|TRBV6-2/TRBV6-3|.|.
CASSYIAYEQYF
TGTGCCAGCAGTTATATAGCCTACGAGCAGTACTTC
>TRBJ2-7|TRBV28|.|.
CASSPDYEQYF
TGTGCCAGCAGTCCAGACTACGAGCAGTACTTC
>TRBJ2-1|TRBV11-2|.|.
CASSFGRGENEQFF
TGTGCCAGCAGCTTCGGCAGGGGAGAGAATGAGCAGTTCTTC
>TRBJ1-5|TRBV30|.|.
CAWSVGWEERAQHF
TGTGCCTGGAGTGTAGGTTGGGAGGAGCGAGCCCAGCATTTT
>TRBJ1-1|TRBV2|once|TRBD1
CASTGREVGGPTEAFF
TGTGCCAGCACCGGCAGGGAAGTAGGGGGCCCAACTGAAGCTTTCTTT
>TRBJ2-1|TRBV30|few|.
CAWMEGAGNEQFF
TGTGCCTGGATGGAGGGGGCTGGCAATGAGCAGTTCTTC
>TRBJ2-1|TRBV2|.|TRBD2
CASRRLAGNNEQFF
TGTGCCAGCAGGCGACTAGCGGGGAACAATGAGCAGTTCTTC
>TRBJ2-5|TRBV19|.|.
CASSMSVRYQETQYF
TGTGCCAGTAGTATGAGTGTCAGGTACCAAGAGACCCAGTACTTC
>TRBJ2-2|TRBV29-1|once|.
CSARGHGELFF
TGCAGCGCCCGAGGGCACGGGGAGCTGTTTTTT
>TRBJ2-3|TRBV27|.|.
CASSLYQGWVDTQYF
TGTGCCAGCAGTTTATACCAGGGTTGGGTGGATACGCAGTATTTT
>TRBJ2-7|TRBV9|.|TRBD2
CASSAGGGTTYEQYF
TGTGCCAGCAGCGCGGGAGGGGGGACCACCTACGAGCAGTACTTC
>TRBJ1-1|TRBV14|once|.
CASSQYDRNTEAFF
TGTGCCAGCAGCCAATACGACAGGAACACTGAAGCTTTCTTT
>TRBJ2-1|TRBV6-5|.|TRBD2
CASSSGLAPNEQFF
TGTGCCAGCAGTTCTGGACTAGCTCCAAATGAGCAGTTCTTC
>TRBJ2-1|TRBV29-1|.|.
CSVRNPAYNEQFF
TGCAGCGTTAGAAATCCGGCCTACAATGAGCAGTTCTTC
>TRBJ1-5|TRBV19|.|TRBD1
CASRATGANNQPQHF
TGTGCCAGTAGAGCTACAGGGGCGAACAATCAGCCCCAGCATTTT